These T cell receptor beta chains were read from a single sample in a study of blood T cells in healthy people across ages. Each CDR3 protein is one row after TCRdb ran MiXCR on the 5' RACE reads. The sample consists of hundreds of thousands of distinct CDR3 sequences, 53% of them appearing once. Source material: blood. The source of these receptors is a man older than 75 in good health. CDR3s include the opening cysteine and the closing phenylalanine or tryptophan. The D gene is left open where the match is weak. Where a row states a size, it is once, few, many or the class of an expanded clone; other rows omit it.

j_gene	v_gene	d_gene	abundance	CDR3aa	CDR3nt
TRBJ1-6	TRBV6-6	TRBD1	once	CASYGGGQGSSPPHF	TGTGCCAGCTACGGGGGGGGACAGGGTAGTTCACCCCCCCACTTT
TRBJ2-5	TRBV6-5	TRBD2	-	CASQLAGVVEETQYF	TGTGCCAGCCAGTTAGCGGGAGTGGTTGAAGAGACCCAGTACTTC
TRBJ2-5	TRBV20-1	-	-	CSAWHAPDQETQYF	TGCAGTGCTTGGCACGCACCGGATCAAGAGACCCAGTACTTC
TRBJ2-2	TRBV29-1	-	-	CSVEPQRNTGELFF	TGCAGCGTTGAACCCCAGAGAAACACCGGGGAGCTGTTTTTT
TRBJ2-5	TRBV18	-	-	CASSPVYQETQYF	TGTGCCAGCTCACCGGTTTACCAAGAGACCCAGTACTTC
TRBJ2-7	TRBV6-1	-	once	CASRFLQESYEQYF	TGTGCCAGCAGGTTCCTACAGGAGTCCTACGAGCAGTACTTC
TRBJ2-1	TRBV7-2	TRBD2	few	CASSSRLAGPLGEQFF	TGTGCCAGCAGCTCGAGACTAGCGGGGCCCCTCGGTGAGCAGTTCTTC
TRBJ2-1	TRBV20-1	-	-	CSASVGNEQFF	TGCAGTGCTAGCGTGGGAAATGAGCAGTTCTTC
TRBJ1-1	TRBV6-1	TRBD1	-	CASRDRGRIGAFF	TGTGCCAGCAGGGACAGGGGGCGGATCGGCGCTTTCTTT
TRBJ2-1	TRBV20-1	-	few	CSARHSGSSYNEQFF	TGCAGTGCTAGGCATAGCGGAAGCTCCTACAATGAGCAGTTCTTC
TRBJ2-7	TRBV12-3/TRBV12-4	-	-	CASRSGGAYEQYF	TGTGCCAGCAGGTCCGGGGGTGCCTACGAGCAGTACTTC
TRBJ2-7	TRBV29-1	-	few	CSVATGSVEQYF	TGCAGCGTTGCCACAGGGTCCGTCGAGCAGTACTTC
TRBJ1-1	TRBV6-5	-	once	CASSYQAGRHNTEAFF	TGTGCCAGCAGTTACCAAGCCGGACGGCATAACACTGAAGCTTTCTTT
TRBJ1-6	TRBV27	-	-	CASSSWDSYNSPLHF	TGTGCCAGCAGTTCCTGGGACTCCTATAATTCACCCCTCCACTTT
TRBJ1-2	TRBV29-1	-	few	CSVGGRGPKDGYTF	TGCAGCGTTGGTGGAAGGGGCCCTAAGGATGGCTACACCTTC
TRBJ2-2	TRBV20-1	-	-	CSFSADKYNGELFF	TGCAGCTTCTCGGCGGACAAATATAACGGGGAGCTGTTTTTT
TRBJ2-1	TRBV9	TRBD2	-	CASSVGILAGYNEQFF	TGTGCCAGCAGCGTAGGGATACTAGCGGGGTACAATGAGCAGTTCTTC
TRBJ2-1	TRBV7-2	-	-	CASSRSEGEGEQFF	TGTGCCAGCAGCCGTTCGGAAGGCGAGGGTGAGCAGTTCTTC
TRBJ2-7	TRBV12-3/TRBV12-4	TRBD1	-	CASSGTGIIGYEQYF	TGTGCCAGCAGTGGGACAGGGATTATAGGCTACGAGCAGTACTTC